The present T cell receptor beta chain was sequenced within a study of T cell responses to AZD1222 COVID-19 vaccine. Second-dose intervals of approximately 4 or approximately 12 weeks were pooled. The CDR3 spans 15 residues. V lost 4 bases to trimming and J lost 7 bases; unmatched junction nucleotides: 6. The V gene's germline CDR1 is SGHNT and CDR2 YYREEE (reference sequence). Profiling relied on immunoSEQ multiplex PCR, and the TCRdb table lists in-frame clones only, not all of them. The data contain 45,000 or so clones, less than 95% of them singletons. The study's findings and limits: When two AZD1222 doses had been given, Spike-specific TCR breadth and depth rose. Spike-wide vaccine-associated CD4 TCRs dominated at 160-218 and 743-854. Donors, mostly white British, included more females; clonal diversity was possibly underestimated.

About this clone itself: The target antigen is unknown.

Source: peripheral blood, taken 28 days after the second AZD1222 dose. This sequence joins TRBV5-4 and TRBJ2-1; 12 nucleotides match TRBD2. The sequence was collected from an adult who received the AZD1222 COVID-19 vaccine. The CDR3 sequence is CASSLRTSGDNEQFF. CDR3 sequence (DNA): TGTGCCAGCAGCCTCCGGACTAGCGGGGATAATGAGCAGTTCTTC. The entire variable domain, with the rest obtained from reference TRBV5-4 and TRBJ2-1, is as follows: ETGVTQSPTHLIKTRGQQVTLRCSSQSGHNTVSWYQQALGQGPQFIFQYYREEENGRGNFPPRFSGLQFPNYSSELNVNALELDDSALYLCASSLRTSGDNEQFFGPGTRLTVL.